The 20 T cell receptor beta chains listed next were all sequenced from one sample in a study of cytomegalovirus exposure and HLA in healthy donors (dated by TCRdb to about 2017). Libraries were prepared through the immunoSEQ multiplex PCR assay. For the multiplex PCR, a mixture combining 60 forward primers for TCR Vbeta segments and 13 reverse primers for TCR Jbeta segments was used. The table comes from immuneACCESS by way of TCRdb, which keeps in-frame sequences with V and J called. Part of the clones is missing from these tables; in studies checked, under half for an unresolved V gene and the rest for unknown reasons. This sample lists approximately 99,000 clones; about four fifths were detected once. Around 3% of the sample is in the top ten clones. Sequenced: PBMCs. All receptors come from a male donor in good health and CMV-seropositive.

This chain connects TRBV4-3 to TRBJ1-1, with 7 bases fitting TRBD1. V trimming: 0 bases; J trimming: 6 bases; junction bases outside the gene matches: 10. The CDR3 has 16 amino acids. Per germline, CDR1 LGHNA and CDR2 YSLEER. The CDR3 DNA is TGCGCCAGCAGCCAAGAGGATCAACAGGGGAGTGCTGAAGCTTTCTTT. Its protein product is CASSQEDQQGSAEAFF.

The CDR3 bases are TGCGCCAGCAGCTTGGACGGGAGGGGGCAAGAGAAGTATTTT. Protein: CASSLDGRGQEKYF. The chain employs TRBV5-1 and TRBJ2-3; D is perhaps TRBD2 (8 bases). Germline V gives CDR1 SGHRS, CDR2 YFSETQ. CDR3 length: 14 amino acids. V lost 0 bases and J 13 bases, leaving 18 bases between the germline ends. The entire variable domain, with the rest obtained from reference TRBV5-1 and TRBJ2-3, is as follows: KAGVTQTPRYLIKTRGQQVTLSCSPISGHRSVSWYQQTPGQGLQFLFEYFSETQRNKGNFPGRFSGRQFSNSRSEMNVSTLELGDSALYLCASSLDGRGQEKYFGPGTRLTVL.

The chain joins TRBV2 to TRBJ2-7, with D perhaps TRBD1 (5 bases). The germline gives CDR1 SNHLY, CDR2 FYNNEI. CDR3 length: 13 residues. The germline V and J ends were trimmed by 1 base and 6 bases, with 10 bases remaining between them. DNA of the CDR3: TGTGCCAGCAGTGAAGGACAGAGGCCCGAGCAGTACTTC. As protein: CASSEGQRPEQYF.

CDR3 loop: CASSSLTDTQYF. Written as DNA, the CDR3 is TGTGCCAGCAGCTCCCTGACAGATACGCAGTATTTT. The chain has TRBV5-4 and TRBJ2-3; D gene ambiguous. The CDR3 consists of 12 residues. Germline V gene lookup returns CDR1 SGHNT and CDR2 YYREEE (reference sequence). The V gene lost 3 bases and the J gene lost 3 bases, with 5 bases spanning the gap.

This chain connects TRBV1 to TRBJ2-1; TRBD2, the table's D call, was not compared with the DNA. TRBV1 is noted as a pseudogene. This CDR3 spans 16 amino acids. In DNA form, the CDR3 reads TGCACCAGCAGCCAAGATTCCAGCGGGGTAGGCAATGAGCAGTTCTTC. Encoded protein: CTSSQDSSGVGNEQFF.

Concerning this clone: A junction end diverges from the germline sequence, so it may reflect a read error. The genes are TRBV7-7 and TRBJ2-3, with D unresolved. This CDR3 region has 16 residues. Per germline, CDR1 SSHAT and CDR2 FNYEAQ (reference sequence). For the CDR3, the DNA is TGTGCTAGCAGCTTAAACGGTCCTCCTAGCACAGATACGCAGTATTTT. It yields the protein CASSLNGPPSTDTQYF.

The chain has TRBV5-4 and TRBJ2-7; 10 bases map to TRBD1. Germline assignment: CDR1 SGHNT and CDR2 YYREEE (reference sequence). J was trimmed by 8 bases and V by 4 bases; bases with no gene match: 12. The CDR3 consists of 15 residues. The CDR3 sequence is CASSLLTGQGKKQYF. CDR3 in DNA: TGTGCCAGCAGCCTACTCACGGGACAGGGGAAGAAGCAGTACTTC. Supplemented by reference TRBV5-4 and TRBJ2-7, the full variable domain reads ETGVTQSPTHLIKTRGQQVTLRCSSQSGHNTVSWYQQALGQGPQFIFQYYREEENGRGNFPPRFSGLQFPNYSSELNVNALELDDSALYLCASSLLTGQGKKQYFGPGTRLTVT.

V and J are TRBV6-1 and TRBJ2-3; weak D call: TRBD2 (7 bases). Trimming took 6 bases from V and 2 from J, leaving 12 bases between them. The CDR3 consists of 14 residues. Per germline, CDR1 MNHNS and CDR2 SASEGT. The CDR3: CASSRGGATDTQYF. CDR3 DNA sequence: TGTGCCAGCAGCCGAGGGGGGGCCACAGATACGCAGTATTTT.

The gene calls are TRBV19 and TRBJ2-1, with D possibly matching TRBD1 (6 bases). V gave up 2 bases and J gave up 2 bases, with 10 bases separating them. Germline CDR1 LNHDA, CDR2 SQIVND (reference sequence). There are 15 residues in the CDR3. As DNA, the CDR3 is TGTGCCAGTAGTATAACGGACAGCCCCTACAATGAGCAGTTCTTC. Translation: CASSITDSPYNEQFF.

The V and J genes are TRBV25-1 and TRBJ1-2, with 7 bases fitting TRBD1. Germline CDR1 reads MGHDK; CDR2 reads SYGVNS. The V and J ends lost 10 bases and 6 bases, in that order; junction bases with no gene match: 8. The CDR3 is 12 residues long. The CDR3 sequence: CATVGQFNGYTF. CDR3 in DNA: TGTGCCACCGTGGGACAGTTTAATGGCTACACCTTC.

With regard to this clone: The junction shows a germline mismatch at one end, possibly a read error. V and J are TRBV4-2 and TRBJ1-1, with D possibly matching TRBD1 (5 bases). The CDR3 is made up of 17 amino acids. Germline CDR1 is LGHNA and CDR2 is YNFKEQ. This CDR3 reads CVSSQDPGLAGQTEAFF. In nucleotides, the CDR3 is TGTGTCAGCAGCCAAGATCCAGGGCTTGCCGGGCAGACTGAAGCTTTCTTT.

CDR3 sequence: CASSQRGTGGGEQYF. DNA of the CDR3: TGCGCCAGCAGCCAGAGGGGGACAGGGGGCGGCGAGCAGTACTTC. V and J are TRBV4-1 and TRBJ2-7, with 12 bases matching TRBD1. V trimming: 3 bases; J trimming: 6 bases; junction bases outside the gene matches: 6. The CDR3 runs to 15 residues. Germline loops: CDR1 MGHRA, CDR2 YSYEKL.

The V call is TRBV5-1, the J call TRBJ1-1; a weak D match, TRBD1 (5 bases). Deletions cut 4 bases from V and 4 bases from J, with 14 bases between. This CDR3 region has 14 residues. Germline assignment: CDR1 SGHRS and CDR2 YFSETQ. The CDR3: CASSGQGEATEAFF. The CDR3 DNA reads TGCGCCAGCAGCGGCCAAGGGGAGGCCACTGAAGCTTTCTTT.

The chain carries TRBV9 and TRBJ1-6, with unresolved D. Germline lookup yields CDR1 SGDLS and CDR2 YYNGEE. The CDR3 contains 14 residues. V was clipped by 3 bases and J by 1 base, with 5 bases between them. CDR3 sequence: CASSDTSYNSPLHF. The CDR3 region has the DNA TGTGCCAGCAGCGACACGTCCTATAATTCACCCCTCCACTTT.

The chain employs TRBV7-3 and TRBJ1-2, with 9 bases matching TRBD1. Germline CDR1 SGHTA, CDR2 FQGTGA. The CDR3 sequence is 15 residues long. Unmatched junction bases numbered 9, after V lost 5 bases and J lost 5 bases. The DNA for the CDR3 is TGTGCCAGCAGCATGGGACAGGGAAGGGGGTATGGCTACACCTTC. This translates into CASSMGQGRGYGYTF.

The genes are TRBV2 and TRBJ1-2; 9 bases are a match to TRBD1. V shed 6 bases, J shed 7 bases, and the junction held 3 bases outside the gene matches. Germline V gene lookup returns CDR1 SNHLY and CDR2 FYNNEI. The CDR3 contains 12 residues. The CDR3: CASRGQGTGYTF. CDR3 in DNA: TGTGCCAGCAGAGGACAGGGGACTGGCTACACCTTC. Supplemented by reference TRBV2 and TRBJ1-2, the full variable domain reads EPEVTQTPSHQVTQMGQEVILRCVPISNHLYFYWYRQILGQKVEFLVSFYNNEISEKSEIFDDQFSVERPDGSNFTLKIRSTKLEDSAMYFCASRGQGTGYTFGSGTRLTVV.

The chain is built from TRBV27 and TRBJ2-3; 7 nucleotides match TRBD2. J was trimmed by 0 bases and V by 6 bases; bases with no gene match: 15. The length of the CDR3 is 18 residues. Germline V CDR1 and CDR2: MNHEY, SMNVEV (reference sequence). The CDR3 reads CASSSRGLGAASTDTQYF. In DNA form, the CDR3 reads TGTGCCAGCAGCTCCCGTGGACTAGGGGCCGCTAGCACAGATACGCAGTATTTT.

This chain uses TRBV7-6 with TRBJ1-2, with D perhaps matching TRBD1 (5 bases). Per the germline V gene, CDR1 is SGHVS and CDR2 is FNYEAQ. CDR3 size: 13 residues. Trimming took off 5 bases at V and 2 bases at J, with 9 bases between the two ends. CDR3 residues: CASSPTGNYGYTF. DNA of the CDR3: TGTGCCAGCAGCCCTACAGGAAACTATGGCTACACCTTC.

The rearrangement links TRBV2 to TRBJ2-4; D may be TRBD2 (5 bases). Trimming cost V 7 bases and J 7 bases, with 17 bases left between them. CDR1 and CDR2 (germline): SNHLY, FYNNEI. The CDR3 contains 14 residues. CDR3 residues: CASKSNRRGNIQYF. CDR3 DNA: TGTGCCAGCAAGAGTAACCGCCGAGGGAACATTCAGTACTTC.

About this clone: The final CDR3 position lacks the conserved phenylalanine or tryptophan, pointing to a likely read error. The CDR3, as DNA: TGCGCCAGCAGCCAGAGGACAGGGGGGAACTATGGCTACACCCTC. Translated, it gives CASSQRTGGNYGYTL. The J gene is TRBJ1-2, the V gene TRBV4-3; TRBD1 aligns across 10 bases. The CDR3 covers 15 residues. CDR1 and CDR2 from the germline V gene are LGHNA and YSLEER. V was clipped by 3 bases and J by 2 bases; unmatched bases: 3.